Listed below are T cell receptor beta chains from one sample, sequenced in a study of CD8+ T cells in alopecia areata. Clones were sequenced by immunoSEQ multiplex PCR, and TCRdb holds only the in-frame ones, with some missing. Of roughly 250,000 clones in the sample, about 62% were seen once. This material consisted of CD4+ T cells sorted from blood, taken around week 53, from a patient treated with tofacitinib. Receptors originate from a human donor with alopecia areata. The CDR3 runs from the conserved cysteine through the conserved F or W. D genes are given only for firm matches. Expanded clones are given a class, and other clones once, few, many or no size at all.

>TRBD1|few|TRBJ2-6|TRBV5-4
CASSKGQAPGANVLTF
TGTGCCAGCAGCAAAGGACAGGCTCCTGGGGCCAACGTCCTGACTTTC
>TRBD1|once|TRBJ1-2|TRBV29-1
CSVARQGHYGYTF
TGCAGCGTTGCCCGACAGGGACACTATGGCTACACCTTC
>-|few|TRBJ1-1|TRBV29-1
CSAKALVNTEAFF
TGCAGCGCTAAGGCGCTCGTGAACACTGAAGCTTTCTTT
>TRBD1|-|TRBJ2-7|TRBV11-2
CASSLGQGDAEQYF
TGTGCCAGCAGCTTAGGACAGGGCGACGCCGAGCAGTACTTC
>TRBD1|-|TRBJ2-5|TRBV10-3
CAISGGQVETQYF
TGTGCCATCAGTGGGGGACAGGTTGAGACCCAGTACTTC
>-|-|TRBJ1-2|TRBV20-1
CSAGKAGTNTF
TGCAGTGCTGGAAAGGCAGGGACAAACACCTTC
>TRBD1|-|TRBJ1-6|TRBV7-3
CASSLRGTGESPLHF
TGTGCCAGCAGCTTAAGGGGGACAGGAGAGTCACCCCTCCACTTT
>-|-|TRBJ1-1|TRBV27
CASSKYRVPATEAFF
TGTGCCAGCAGTAAATACCGGGTCCCGGCCACTGAAGCTTTCTTT
>-|-|TRBJ2-7|TRBV9
CASSQGGVGLPLEQYF
TGTGCCAGCAGCCAAGGAGGTGTGGGGCTACCCCTCGAGCAGTACTTC
>TRBD1|few|TRBJ1-1|TRBV19
CASILDRGQNTEAFF
TGTGCCAGTATTTTGGACAGGGGACAGAACACTGAAGCTTTCTTT
>-|few|TRBJ2-7|TRBV29-1
CSVIISSYEQYF
TGCAGCGTCATTATTAGCTCCTACGAGCAGTACTTC
>-|-|TRBJ1-6|TRBV30
CALLRDIYNSPLHF
TGTGCCTTGTTACGGGACATCTATAATTCACCCCTCCACTTT
>TRBD1|-|TRBJ1-2|TRBV5-6
CASSTTGDYGYTF
TGTGCCAGCAGCACCACAGGGGACTATGGCTACACCTTC
>-|once|TRBJ1-2|TRBV5-6
CASSREDRYGYTF
TGTGCCAGCAGCCGGGAGGACAGATATGGCTACACCTTC
>TRBD1|-|TRBJ2-7|TRBV30
CAWSGSLTGPAYEQYF
TGTGCCTGGAGTGGTTCCCTGACAGGGCCTGCCTACGAGCAGTACTTC
>TRBD2|-|TRBJ2-3|TRBV7-2
CASSPRGSRGGYTDTQYF
TGTGCCAGCAGCCCACGAGGATCTCGGGGGGGATACACAGATACGCAGTATTTT
>-|-|TRBJ2-6|TRBV2
CASSARGPGANVLTF
TGTGCCAGCAGTGCTCGGGGCCCTGGGGCCAACGTCCTGACTTTC
>-|-|TRBJ2-7|TRBV5-1
CASSSTRQATYEQYF
TGCGCCAGCAGCTCCACCAGACAGGCGACCTACGAGCAGTACTTC
>TRBD1|few|TRBJ2-7|TRBV5-1
CASSLPGTGTSYEQYF
TGCGCCAGCAGCTTACCCGGGACAGGAACCTCCTACGAGCAGTACTTC
>-|-|TRBJ2-2|TRBV15
CATSRAGPGSTGELFF
TGTGCCACCAGCAGAGCCGGCCCGGGGTCCACCGGGGAGCTGTTTTTT
>-|-|TRBJ1-2|TRBV2
CASSVSYGYTF
TGTGCCAGCAGTGTCAGCTATGGCTACACCTTC
>-|-|TRBJ1-4|TRBV20-1
CSAGTNEKLFF
TGCAGTGCCGGTACTAATGAAAAACTGTTTTTT
>-|few|TRBJ1-1|TRBV15
CATSRDFGNTEAFF
TGTGCCACCAGCAGAGATTTTGGGAACACTGAAGCTTTCTTT
>-|-|TRBJ1-2|TRBV23-1
CASSPHGTYYGYTF
TGCGCCAGCAGCCCTCATGGGACATACTATGGCTACACCTTC
>-|-|TRBJ2-5|TRBV7-9
CASRRGGVQETQYF
TGTGCCAGCAGGCGAGGGGGGGTCCAAGAGACCCAGTACTTC
>-|few|TRBJ2-4|TRBV7-2
CASTLSGAPKNIQYF
TGTGCCAGCACCCTCTCCGGGGCCCCCAAAAACATTCAGTACTTC
>-|once|TRBJ1-1|TRBV30
CAWSRARGSEAFF
TGTGCCTGGAGTCGGGCCAGGGGATCCGAAGCTTTCTTT
>-|-|TRBJ1-1|TRBV29-1
CSVEGPLNTEAFF
TGCAGCGTTGAAGGGCCTTTGAACACTGAAGCTTTCTTT